This TCR beta chain was captured by sequencing in a study of T cells in Graves' hyperthyroidism and ophthalmopathy (dated by TCRdb to the late 2010s). Describing the broader study: Peripheral blood was sampled at the time of initial diagnosis, prior to any treatment. A discovery cohort of approximately 97 patients, roughly 45 with Graves' ophthalmopathy and about 58 with stable Graves' hyperthyroidism, was used to find distinguishing TCR V-J signatures. An independent validation cohort of fewer than 20 hyperthyroidism patients and 17 patients who later progressed to ophthalmopathy tested prospective prediction of ophthalmopathy. The approximately 90 discovery patients were divided at random into training and test sets in a 7:3 ratio. The study also compared thyroid tissue and blood T-cell repertoires from a handful of Graves' hyperthyroidism patients. Following sampling, methimazole starting at 30 mg daily was given to hyperthyroidism patients, and high-dose intravenous methylprednisolone was given to ophthalmopathy patients. The paper reports TCR Vbeta CDR3 sequencing of some 140 peripheral blood samples: 43 ophthalmopathy, fewer than 80 hyperthyroidism and 17 progressor patients.

What the study reported, not specific to this receptor: During validation, the model predicted progression to ophthalmopathy a median of approximately 7 months ahead of onset, with roughly 65% sensitivity and roughly 75% specificity. Sample size was not statistically predetermined, and blinding of investigators to group allocation was not performed. Most expanded thyroid clonotypes (frequency above 0.001) were also detected in blood, suggesting blood repertoires may reflect thyroid immune responses. A 13 V-J signature model separated ophthalmopathy from stable hyperthyroidism, with around 91% sensitivity and 81.08% specificity in cross-validation and 80%/75% in testing.

The TCR beta CDR3 regions were amplified from the RNA transcripts. The TCR CDR3 was subjected to a first round of RT-PCR using the HTBI primer set and the Qiagen OneStep RT-PCR kit. The libraries were constructed in a second round of multiplex PCR and then size-selected and purified. Paired-end sequencing of the libraries was performed with 100 bp reads on an Illumina HiSeq2000. Regarding the original processing steps: SOAPnuke was used to process the raw data, throwing out any read that contained adapters or uncalled bases, had a mean Phred below 15, or lacked an exact constant-primer or identifier match. High-quality paired reads were merged using COPE v1.2.5, and each unique nucleotide sequence was defined as a clonotype. Clonotypes were aligned to IMGT TRBV, TRBD and TRBJ reference segments using MiTCR v1.1. The analysis was restricted to V-J combinations with a frequency above 0.0001, which together covered roughly 99% of the repertoires. A TCS score was defined as the ratio between F50 (clonal expansion) and ExV (chaos), using BLOSUM62-based TCRdist between CDR3 peptides within each V-J. Welch's t-statistics and random forest reduced roughly 500 V-J features to roughly 13, which were used in a naive Bayes classifier (R e1071). Clones were called with MiXCR by TCRdb after fastp trimmed the public reads at Q25, and only in-frame beta chains were retained. One record per CDR3 amino acid sequence lists the most common genes and DNA. Clone size and V and J calls follow TCRdb, not the original study. The sample table shows hundreds of thousands of distinct CDR3 sequences, and roughly 22% are seen once. Of the sample, roughly 32% is held by the ten largest clones.

Moderately to severely active disease, a Clinical Activity Score of at least 3, a NOSPECS grade of at least 4, and a duration under 3 months were present in ophthalmopathy patients. Patients with uncontrolled infections, other autoimmune diseases, pregnancy or lactation were excluded. Diagnoses were based on clinical symptoms, serum thyroxine and TRAb, thyroid ultrasound and orbital computed tomography. Ficoll-Paque density gradient centrifugation was used to isolate PBMCs from 9.5 to 10 ml of fresh peripheral blood. Total RNA was extracted using Trizol reagent, and RNA quality was assessed on an Agilent 2100 Bioanalyzer. The germline V gene supplies CDR1 KGHDR and CDR2 SFDVKD. The CDR3 spans 15 residues, from the cysteine through the phenylalanine. Solely the CDR3 DNA is kept, with 45 bases framed from the first base. V lost 3 bases and J lost 4 bases; the stretch between them is 14 bases long. As to this clonotype: Its antigen is still unknown. The record has no base qualities; no much larger clone is one base away.

This sequence was found in a woman in her 40s with Graves' ophthalmopathy. Specimen: blood. The V and J segments used are TRBV24-1 and TRBJ2-5; TRBD2 could be the D gene, as 7 bases match. The CDR3: CATSDERGGSETQYF. In nucleotide form, the sequence is TGTGCCACCAGTGATGAGAGGGGGGGCTCAGAGACCCAGTACTTC.